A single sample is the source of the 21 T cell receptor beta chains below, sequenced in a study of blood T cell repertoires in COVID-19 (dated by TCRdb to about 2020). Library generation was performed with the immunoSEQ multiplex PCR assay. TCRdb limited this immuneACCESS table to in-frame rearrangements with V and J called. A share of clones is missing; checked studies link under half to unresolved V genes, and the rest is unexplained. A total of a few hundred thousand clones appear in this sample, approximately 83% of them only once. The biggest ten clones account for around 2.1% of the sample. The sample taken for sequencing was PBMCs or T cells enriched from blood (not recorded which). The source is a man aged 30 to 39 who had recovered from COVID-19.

CDR3 sequence (DNA): TGTGCCAGCAGTCCTAACAGGGGGCGCTTCTATGGCTACACCTTC. Protein: CASSPNRGRFYGYTF. The chain recombines TRBV11-2 with TRBJ1-2; 9 bases fit TRBD1. CDR1 and CDR2 from the germline V gene are SGHAT and FQNNGV. The V and J ends lost 6 bases and 4 bases, in that order; junction bases with no gene match: 9. The CDR3 totals 15 residues.

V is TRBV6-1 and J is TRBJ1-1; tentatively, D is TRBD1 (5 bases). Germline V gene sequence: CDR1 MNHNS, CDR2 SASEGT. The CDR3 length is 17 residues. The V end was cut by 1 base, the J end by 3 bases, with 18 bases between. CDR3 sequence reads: CASSEVYLGGGDTEAFF. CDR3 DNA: TGTGCCAGCAGTGAAGTGTATCTGGGGGGAGGTGACACTGAAGCTTTCTTT.

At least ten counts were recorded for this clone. CDR3 in DNA: TGCGCCAGCAGCCAAGAGAGGCCCCACAACGGCCAGCCCCAGCATTTT. Amino acids: CASSQERPHNGQPQHF. The rearrangement joins TRBV4-3 to TRBJ1-5; no clear D gene. CDR3 length: 16 amino acids. V lost 0 bases and J 7 bases, leaving 16 bases between the germline ends. Germline CDR1 LGHNA, CDR2 YSLEER.

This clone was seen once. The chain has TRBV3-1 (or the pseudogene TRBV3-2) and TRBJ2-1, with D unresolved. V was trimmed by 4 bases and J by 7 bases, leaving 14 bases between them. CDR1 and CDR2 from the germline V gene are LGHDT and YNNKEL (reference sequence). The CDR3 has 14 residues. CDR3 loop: CASSPTGKENEQFF. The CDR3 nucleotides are TGTGCCAGCAGCCCAACGGGTAAGGAAAATGAGCAGTTCTTC.

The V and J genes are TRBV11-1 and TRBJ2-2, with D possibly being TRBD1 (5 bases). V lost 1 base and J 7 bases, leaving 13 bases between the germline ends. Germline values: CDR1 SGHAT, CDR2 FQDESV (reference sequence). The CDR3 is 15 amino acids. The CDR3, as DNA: TGTGCCAGCAGCTTAGGACAGACCCTGGGCGGGGAGCTGTTTTTT. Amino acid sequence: CASSLGQTLGGELFF. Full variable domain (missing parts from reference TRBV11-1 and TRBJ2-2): EAEVAQSPRYKITEKSQAVAFWCDPISGHATLYWYRQILGQGPELLVQFQDESVVDDSQLPKDRFSAERLKGVDSTLKIQPAELGDSAMYLCASSLGQTLGGELFFGEGSRLTVL.

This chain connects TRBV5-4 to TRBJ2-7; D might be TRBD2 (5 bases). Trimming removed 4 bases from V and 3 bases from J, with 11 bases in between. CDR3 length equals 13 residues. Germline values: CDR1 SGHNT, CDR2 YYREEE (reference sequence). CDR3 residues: CASSLRAHYEQYF. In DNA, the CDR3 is TGTGCCAGCAGCCTGAGGGCGCACTACGAGCAGTACTTC.

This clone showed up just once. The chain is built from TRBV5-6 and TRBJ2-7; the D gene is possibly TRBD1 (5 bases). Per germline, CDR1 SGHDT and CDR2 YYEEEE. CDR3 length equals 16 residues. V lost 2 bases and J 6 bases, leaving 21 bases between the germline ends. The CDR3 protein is CASSLGPPTDLGEQYF. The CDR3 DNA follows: TGTGCCAGCAGCTTAGGCCCACCGACAGACCTCGGCGAGCAGTACTTC.

The CDR3 sequence is CASSFKGADTGELFF. The CDR3 DNA is TGTGCCAGCAGCTTCAAGGGGGCCGACACCGGGGAGCTGTTTTTT. V usage is TRBV7-2 and J usage is TRBJ2-2; the match to TRBD1 covers 7 bases. The CDR3 is 15 amino acids. V trimming: 3 bases; J trimming: 3 bases; junction bases outside the gene matches: 4. The V gene's germline CDR1 is SGHTA and CDR2 FQGNSA.

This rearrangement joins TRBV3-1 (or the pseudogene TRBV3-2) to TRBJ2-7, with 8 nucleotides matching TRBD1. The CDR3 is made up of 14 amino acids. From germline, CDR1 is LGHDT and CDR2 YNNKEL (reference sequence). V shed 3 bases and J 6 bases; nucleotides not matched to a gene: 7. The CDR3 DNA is TGTGCCAGCAGCCAGGACAGGGACCATCGCGAGCAGTACTTC. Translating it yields CASSQDRDHREQYF.

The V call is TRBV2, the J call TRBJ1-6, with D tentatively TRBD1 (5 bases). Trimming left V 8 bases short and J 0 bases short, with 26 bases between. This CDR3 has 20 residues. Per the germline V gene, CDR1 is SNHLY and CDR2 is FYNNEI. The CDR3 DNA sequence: TGTGCCAGCTTACAACGGGCAGGGTTGTTTTTATACTCCTATAATTCACCCCTCCACTTT. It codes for CASLQRAGLFLYSYNSPLHF. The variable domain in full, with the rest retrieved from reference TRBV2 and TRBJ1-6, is EPEVTQTPSHQVTQMGQEVILRCVPISNHLYFYWYRQILGQKVEFLVSFYNNEISEKSEIFDDQFSVERPDGSNFTLKIRSTKLEDSAMYFCASLQRAGLFLYSYNSPLHFGNGTRLTVT.

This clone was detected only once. CDR3 loop: CASSLSGNNSPLHF. The CDR3, as DNA: TGTGCCAGCAGCTTATCAGGGAATAATTCACCCCTCCACTTT. The chain recombines TRBV5-4 with TRBJ1-6; tentative D call: TRBD1 (5 bases). The germline V and J ends were trimmed by 2 bases and 5 bases, with 8 bases remaining between them. CDR3 size: 14 residues. Germline CDR1 SGHNT, CDR2 YYREEE (reference sequence).

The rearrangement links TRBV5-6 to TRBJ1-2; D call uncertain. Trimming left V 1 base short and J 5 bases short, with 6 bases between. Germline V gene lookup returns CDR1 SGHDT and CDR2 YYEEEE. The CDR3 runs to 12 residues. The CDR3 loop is CASSLFNYGYTF. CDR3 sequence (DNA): TGTGCCAGCAGCTTGTTTAATTATGGCTACACCTTC.

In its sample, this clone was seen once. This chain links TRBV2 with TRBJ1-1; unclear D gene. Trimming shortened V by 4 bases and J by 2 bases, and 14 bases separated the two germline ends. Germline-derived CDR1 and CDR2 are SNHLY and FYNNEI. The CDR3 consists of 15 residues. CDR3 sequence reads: CASSVVGTKNTEAFF. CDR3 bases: TGTGCCAGCAGTGTAGTGGGCACAAAAAACACTGAAGCTTTCTTT. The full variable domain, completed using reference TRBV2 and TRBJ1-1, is EPEVTQTPSHQVTQMGQEVILRCVPISNHLYFYWYRQILGQKVEFLVSFYNNEISEKSEIFDDQFSVERPDGSNFTLKIRSTKLEDSAMYFCASSVVGTKNTEAFFGQGTRLTVV.

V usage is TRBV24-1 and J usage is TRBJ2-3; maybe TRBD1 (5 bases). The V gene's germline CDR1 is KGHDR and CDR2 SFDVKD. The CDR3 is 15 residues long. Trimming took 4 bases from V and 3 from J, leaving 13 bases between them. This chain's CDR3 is CATSDLVQGTDTQYF. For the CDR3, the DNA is TGTGCCACCAGTGACCTTGTGCAGGGTACAGATACGCAGTATTTT.

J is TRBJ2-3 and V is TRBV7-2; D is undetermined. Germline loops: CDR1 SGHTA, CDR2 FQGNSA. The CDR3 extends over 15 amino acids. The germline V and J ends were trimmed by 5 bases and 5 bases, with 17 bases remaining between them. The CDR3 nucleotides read TGTGCCAGCAGCCCTTTTGGTTGGGCTGAAGATACGCAGTATTTT. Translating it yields CASSPFGWAEDTQYF.

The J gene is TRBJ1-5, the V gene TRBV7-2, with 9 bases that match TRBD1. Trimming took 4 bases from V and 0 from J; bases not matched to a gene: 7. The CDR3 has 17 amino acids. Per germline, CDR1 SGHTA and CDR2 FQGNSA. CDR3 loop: CASSSGQGTYSNQPQHF. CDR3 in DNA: TGTGCCAGCAGCTCGGGACAGGGAACTTATAGCAATCAGCCCCAGCATTTT.

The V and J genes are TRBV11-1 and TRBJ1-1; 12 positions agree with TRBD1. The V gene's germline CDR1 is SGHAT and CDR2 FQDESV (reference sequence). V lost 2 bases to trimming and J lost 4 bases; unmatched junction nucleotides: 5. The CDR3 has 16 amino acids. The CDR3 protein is CASSLLGTGGITEAFF. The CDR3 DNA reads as TGTGCCAGCAGCTTACTGGGGACAGGGGGCATCACTGAAGCTTTCTTT. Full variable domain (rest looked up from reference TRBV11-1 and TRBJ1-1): EAEVAQSPRYKITEKSQAVAFWCDPISGHATLYWYRQILGQGPELLVQFQDESVVDDSQLPKDRFSAERLKGVDSTLKIQPAELGDSAMYLCASSLLGTGGITEAFFGQGTRLTVV.

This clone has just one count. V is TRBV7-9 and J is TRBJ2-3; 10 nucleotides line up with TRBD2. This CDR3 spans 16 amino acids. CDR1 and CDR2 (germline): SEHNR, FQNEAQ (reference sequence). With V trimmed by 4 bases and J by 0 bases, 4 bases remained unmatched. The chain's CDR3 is CASSWLAGASTDTQYF. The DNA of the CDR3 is TGTGCCAGCAGCTGGCTAGCGGGGGCTAGCACAGATACGCAGTATTTT.

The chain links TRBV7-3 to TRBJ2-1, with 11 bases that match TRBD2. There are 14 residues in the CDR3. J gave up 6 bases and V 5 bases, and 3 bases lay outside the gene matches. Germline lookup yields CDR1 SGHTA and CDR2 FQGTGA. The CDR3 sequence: CASSPGLAGNEQFF. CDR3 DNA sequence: TGTGCCAGCAGCCCAGGACTAGCGGGCAATGAGCAGTTCTTC. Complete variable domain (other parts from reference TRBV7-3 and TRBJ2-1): GAGVSQTPSNKVTEKGKYVELRCDPISGHTALYWYRQSLGQGPEFLIYFQGTGAADDSGLPNDRFFAVRPEGSVSTLKIQRTERGDSAVYLCASSPGLAGNEQFFGPGTRLTVL.

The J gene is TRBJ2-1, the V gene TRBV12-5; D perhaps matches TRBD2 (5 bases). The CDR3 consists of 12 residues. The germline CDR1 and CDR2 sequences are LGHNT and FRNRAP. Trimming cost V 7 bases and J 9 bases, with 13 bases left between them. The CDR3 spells CASVQNEGEQFF. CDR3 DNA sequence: TGTGCTAGTGTCCAAAATGAGGGTGAGCAGTTCTTC.

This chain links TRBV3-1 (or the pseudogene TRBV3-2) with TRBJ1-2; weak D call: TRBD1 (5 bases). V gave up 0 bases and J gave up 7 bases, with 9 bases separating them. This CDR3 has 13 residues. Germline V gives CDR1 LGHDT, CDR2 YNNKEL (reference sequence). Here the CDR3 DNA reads TGTGCCAGCAGCCAAGATCGGGGGTCTGGCTACACCTTC. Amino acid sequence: CASSQDRGSGYTF.